The present T cell receptor (beta chain) was sequenced within a study of shared clonotypes between healthy human individuals. This table comes from immunoSEQ multiplex PCR, and its TCRdb copy is limited to in-frame clones, with some not included. This sample has around 1.6 million clones, with 95% to 99% found just once. The germline V gene encodes CDR1 SGHAT and CDR2 FQNNGV. V lost 5 bases to trimming and J lost 1 base; unmatched junction nucleotides: 8. This CDR3 spans 17 amino acids. Overall study findings and caveats: Genetic and exposure-history diversity was limited by the small donor number. Tissue TCR repertoires likely differ from these blood-only repertoires.

This clone was seen only once. Antigen unknown. The source is a man between 25 and 39 years old in good health. Sequencing was done on a sample of naive CD4+ T cells sorted from blood. The subset denotes: CD45RA+ positively selected. This chain joins TRBV11-2 and TRBJ2-3, with 11 positions matching TRBD2. The CDR3 is CASSQGQGLAGTDTQYF. CDR3 bases: TGTGCCAGCAGCCAGGGACAGGGACTAGCGGGCACAGATACGCAGTATTTT.